Below are 31 T cell receptor beta chains sequenced from a single sample in a study of human T cells and chemical hapten exposure. TCRdb reanalysed the RACE reads using MiXCR and keeps one entry per CDR3 protein. The sample has about 190,000 distinct CDR3 sequences; about 25% are singletons. Time point here: patch test 3, about 24 weeks after DPC sensitization. The sample's treatment: therapeutic diphenylcyclopropenone sensitization with weekly scalp DPC. Source: whole blood, taken in connection with sensitization to the hapten diphenylcyclopropenone (DPC). The receptors shown here come from a woman aged 40-49 years with alopecia areata. Some clones in this sample may be carry-over from other donors' samples.

The chain recombines TRBV12-3 or TRBV12-4 with TRBJ1-3, with a weak D call TRBD1 (6 bases). Trimming shortened V by 5 bases and J by 5 bases, and 13 bases separated the two germline ends. This CDR3 is built from 14 residues. The CDR3 here is CASSPPGGRNTIYF. The CDR3 region has the DNA TGTGCCAGCAGTCCCCCCGGGGGCAGAAACACCATATATTTT.

This clonotype came up a few times. This chain connects TRBV24-1 to TRBJ2-2; 13 bases fit TRBD2. CDR1 and CDR2 (germline): KGHDR, SFDVKD. The CDR3 consists of 16 residues. After removal of 9 bases from V and 0 bases from J, the junction contained 3 bases not matched to a gene. The CDR3 loop reads CATGTSGETNTGELFF. The CDR3 DNA follows: TGTGCCACCGGGACTAGCGGGGAAACGAACACCGGGGAGCTGTTTTTT.

The rearrangement uses TRBV28 and TRBJ2-2, with D perhaps TRBD2 (6 bases). This CDR3 has 16 amino acids. V was shortened by 5 bases and J by 1 base, with 14 bases between the two germline ends. Germline assignment: CDR1 MDHEN and CDR2 SYDVKM. The CDR3 sequence is CASSALGGLNTGELFF. The CDR3 DNA follows: TGTGCCAGCAGTGCCCTGGGGGGACTGAACACCGGGGAGCTGTTTTTT.

V usage is TRBV18 and J usage is TRBJ2-1; TRBD2 matches 9 bases. V lost 3 bases to trimming and J lost 7 bases; unmatched junction nucleotides: 10. The germline V gene has CDR1 KGHSH and CDR2 LQKENI. The CDR3 is 16 amino acids. CDR3 in amino acids: CASSPGGLAFRNEQFF. CDR3 nucleotides: TGTGCCAGCTCACCGGGAGGACTAGCGTTTAGAAATGAGCAGTTCTTC.

This clonotype turned up a few times. The chain joins TRBV4-3 to TRBJ2-1, with D possibly matching TRBD1 (5 bases). This CDR3 region has 18 residues. Deletions cut 0 bases from V and 0 bases from J, with 15 bases between. The germline CDR1 and CDR2 sequences are LGHNA and YSLEER. The CDR3 loop reads CASSQDFRAGHSYNEQFF. The CDR3 coding sequence is TGCGCCAGCAGCCAAGATTTTAGGGCAGGGCACTCCTACAATGAGCAGTTCTTC.

This clonotype was counted a few times. V is TRBV12-3 or TRBV12-4 and J is TRBJ1-1, with TRBD1 matching over 9 bases. The CDR3 length is 14 residues. V shed 7 bases, J shed 4 bases, and the junction held 7 bases outside the gene matches. The CDR3 DNA reads TGTGCCAGCAACGAAGGACAGGGGAGCACTGAAGCTTTCTTT. Amino acids: CASNEGQGSTEAFF.

This clonotype was seen more than once but under ten times. This chain links TRBV28 with TRBJ2-7; no clear D. The germline CDR1 and CDR2 sequences are MDHEN and SYDVKM. Trimming shortened V by 4 bases and J by 2 bases, and 6 bases separated the two germline ends. The CDR3 spans 12 residues. CDR3 DNA sequence: TGTGCCAGCAGTTCGGCGCCCTACGAGCAGTACTTC. Translation gives CASSSAPYEQYF.

The rearrangement uses TRBV2 and TRBJ2-4, with D hard to call. V gave up 4 bases and J gave up 0 bases, with 10 bases separating them. CDR3 length: 15 residues. CDR1 is SNHLY, CDR2 FYNNEI, per germline. The CDR3 sequence is CASSATVTAKNIQYF. The CDR3 coding sequence is TGTGCCAGCAGTGCGACGGTGACAGCCAAAAACATTCAGTACTTC.

This clonotype was recorded a few times. The chain carries TRBV29-1 and TRBJ2-1; 8 positions agree with TRBD2. J was trimmed by 8 bases and V by 7 bases; bases with no gene match: 7. The CDR3 spans 12 residues. Germline loops: CDR1 SQVTM, CDR2 ANQGSEA. CDR3 bases: TGCAGCGGGGGAGCGGGAGCGGATGAGCAGTTCTTC. Protein sequence: CSGGAGADEQFF.

This clonotype came up a few times. This chain uses TRBV28 with TRBJ2-1; D unresolved. Looked up from germline, CDR1 is MDHEN and CDR2 is SYDVKM. V was cut by 6 bases and J by 0 bases, with 12 bases left in between. CDR3 size: 15 residues. The DNA for the CDR3 is TGTGCCAGCAGACACATCTGGAGCTCCTACAATGAGCAGTTCTTC. It translates to CASRHIWSSYNEQFF.

The table lists this clonotype with many counts. This rearrangement joins TRBV20-1 to TRBJ2-1, with 8 bases aligning to TRBD2. CDR3 length: 15 amino acids. Losses at the gene ends were 0 bases for V and 6 bases for J; bases not matched to a gene: 7. The germline gives CDR1 DFQATT, CDR2 SNEGSKA (reference sequence). The CDR3 region is CSAREPGTRGNEQFF. In DNA, the CDR3 is TGCAGTGCTAGAGAACCCGGGACTAGAGGCAATGAGCAGTTCTTC.

The chain has TRBV24-1 and TRBJ2-1; 8 bases map to TRBD1. CDR3 length: 14 amino acids. Germline V gene data show CDR1 as KGHDR and CDR2 as SFDVKD. Losses at the gene ends were 4 bases for V and 8 bases for J; bases not matched to a gene: 6. The CDR3 region has the DNA TGTGCCACCAGTGACCCGACAGGGGAGTATGAGCAGTTCTTC. Translated: CATSDPTGEYEQFF.

The gene calls are TRBV6-2 or TRBV6-3 and TRBJ2-7; 13 bases match TRBD2. Germline V gene data show CDR1 as MNHEY and CDR2 as SVGEGT. The CDR3 loop spans 15 amino acids. The ends lost 5 bases at V and 6 bases at J; junction bases unmatched: 7. The CDR3 protein is CASSTGLAGSAEQYF. The CDR3 DNA follows: TGTGCCAGCAGTACGGGACTAGCGGGATCTGCCGAGCAGTACTTC.

V and J are TRBV12-3 or TRBV12-4 and TRBJ2-7; D might be TRBD2 (5 bases). This CDR3 spans 15 amino acids. V was pared by 3 bases and J by 6 bases, with 18 bases between. The CDR3 reads CASSFGVDSRPEQYF. CDR3 bases: TGTGCCAGCAGTTTTGGGGTGGACTCCCGGCCCGAGCAGTACTTC.

This clonotype turned up a few times. The chain couples TRBV29-1 to TRBJ2-2, with 9 nucleotides matching TRBD2. V trimming: 3 bases; J trimming: 5 bases; junction bases outside the gene matches: 4. The length of the CDR3 is 14 residues. The V gene's germline CDR1 is SQVTM and CDR2 ANQGSEA. The CDR3 DNA is TGCAGCGTTGATCGGGGACTAGCAACCGGGGAGCTGTTTTTT. It yields the protein CSVDRGLATGELFF.

This clonotype was seen repeatedly, ten times or more. The chain carries TRBV12-3 or TRBV12-4 and TRBJ2-2; D possibly corresponds to TRBD1 (6 bases). The CDR3 loop spans 19 amino acids. V was pared by 5 bases and J by 0 bases, with 22 bases between. CDR3 amino acids: CASSLSRRGGPPNTGELFF. DNA of the CDR3: TGTGCCAGCAGTCTAAGTCGCAGGGGCGGCCCCCCGAACACCGGGGAGCTGTTTTTT.

This clonotype was observed many times. This chain connects TRBV20-1 to TRBJ1-2, with TRBD1 identical over 7 bases. The CDR3 runs 15 residues. Trimming cost V 0 bases and J 3 bases; bases outside gene matches: 7. Germline loops: CDR1 DFQATT, CDR2 SNEGSKA (reference sequence). This CDR3 is CSAREGTAGHYGYTF. CDR3 bases: TGCAGTGCTAGAGAAGGGACAGCCGGACACTATGGCTACACCTTC.

The J gene is TRBJ1-5, the V gene TRBV6-5; TRBD1 is a possible D gene (5 bases). Trimming cost V 6 bases and J 2 bases, with 8 bases left between them. Germline V CDR1 and CDR2: MNHEY, SVGAGI. The CDR3 sequence is 13 residues long. This CDR3 is CASRPGGNQPQHF. The CDR3 DNA follows: TGTGCCAGCAGACCGGGGGGCAATCAGCCCCAGCATTTT.

The chain recombines TRBV29-1 with TRBJ2-3; no reliable D call. Trimming cost V 2 bases and J 1 base, with 10 bases left between them. The CDR3 extends over 14 amino acids. Germline V gene sequence: CDR1 SQVTM, CDR2 ANQGSEA. In nucleotides, the CDR3 is TGCAGCGTTGAATCCGGGCTAGGCACAGATACGCAGTATTTT. This gives the protein CSVESGLGTDTQYF.

This clonotype showed up just a few times. CDR3 in DNA: TGTGCCAGCAGCACCGGGACAGGGACGGCGGGTGATGAGCAGTTCTTC. Translation: CASSTGTGTAGDEQFF. The V and J genes are TRBV7-3 and TRBJ2-1; 9 bases are a match to TRBD1. Germline V lookup: CDR1 SGHTA, CDR2 FQGTGA. Trimming took 5 bases from V and 8 from J; bases not matched to a gene: 13. The CDR3 runs to 16 residues.

A few counts support this clonotype. The CDR3 DNA reads as TGCGCCAGCAGCGCGGCCCTCAGCACAGATACGCAGTATTTT. It encodes CASSAALSTDTQYF. The genes are TRBV5-1 and TRBJ2-3; D is unclear. The CDR3 sequence is 14 residues long. V gave up 4 bases and J gave up 0 bases, with 9 bases separating them. Looked up from germline, CDR1 is SGHRS and CDR2 is YFSETQ.

The chain couples TRBV12-3 or TRBV12-4 to TRBJ2-5; either TRBD1 or TRBD2 may fit D (5 bases each). V lost 5 bases and J 5 bases, leaving 15 bases between the germline ends. The CDR3 is 14 amino acids. The CDR3 sequence is CASSTGTPGETQYF. CDR3 nucleotides: TGTGCCAGCAGTACCGGGACCCCCGGGGAGACCCAGTACTTC.

A few counts support this clonotype. CDR3 loop: CASSAYRDSYEQYF. The CDR3 coding sequence is TGCGCCAGCAGCGCATACCGGGACTCCTACGAGCAGTACTTC. The chain uses TRBV5-1 and TRBJ2-7, with D maybe TRBD2 (5 bases). Trimming took off 4 bases at V and 0 bases at J, with 11 bases between the two ends. The germline CDR1 and CDR2 sequences are SGHRS and YFSETQ. The CDR3 runs to 14 residues.

The gene calls are TRBV10-3 and TRBJ2-7; perhaps TRBD2 as D (7 bases). Trimming shortened V by 4 bases and J by 7 bases, and 20 bases separated the two germline ends. Germline lookup yields CDR1 ENHRY and CDR2 SYGVKD. The CDR3 is 15 amino acids. The CDR3 here is CAISGFTGTTSEQYF. CDR3 DNA sequence: TGTGCCATCAGTGGGTTCACAGGGACTACTTCTGAGCAGTACTTC.

This sequence joins TRBV7-2 and TRBJ2-7, with TRBD2 matching over 13 bases. The germline CDR1 and CDR2 sequences are SGHTA and FQGNSA. V gave up 5 bases and J gave up 7 bases; unmatched junction bases: 8. CDR3 size: 15 residues. The CDR3 is CASSEGTSGTREQYF. The CDR3 DNA sequence: TGTGCCAGCAGCGAGGGGACTAGCGGGACGAGAGAGCAGTACTTC. Full variable domain (rest looked up from reference TRBV7-2 and TRBJ2-7): GAGVSQSPSNKVTEKGKDVELRCDPISGHTALYWYRQSLGQGLEFLIYFQGNSAPDKSGLPSDRFSAERTGGSVSTLTIQRTQQEDSAVYLCASSEGTSGTREQYFGPGTRLTVT.

This clonotype has more than one count but fewer than ten. The V gene is TRBV28, the J gene TRBJ1-2; D unclear. The CDR3 covers 14 residues. The germline V and J ends were trimmed by 5 bases and 1 base, with 11 bases remaining between them. Per germline, CDR1 MDHEN and CDR2 SYDVKM. The CDR3 DNA follows: TGTGCCAGCAGTCATCCTCAGTTTAACTATGGCTACACCTTC. Translating it yields CASSHPQFNYGYTF.

This clonotype was counted only a few times. The V call is TRBV29-1, the J call TRBJ2-1, with 8 nucleotides matching TRBD2. The V segment lost 6 bases and the J segment 7 bases; nucleotides outside the gene matches: 11. The length of the CDR3 is 14 residues. CDR1 and CDR2 (germline): SQVTM, ANQGSEA. The CDR3 here is CSVQRERGRNEQFF. The CDR3, as DNA: TGCAGCGTCCAGCGGGAGAGGGGGAGGAATGAGCAGTTCTTC.

This clonotype occurred a few times. The chain joins TRBV5-1 to TRBJ1-4; D is unclear. V lost 0 bases, J lost 8 bases, and 11 bases lay in between. The CDR3 length is 14 residues. The germline gives CDR1 SGHRS, CDR2 YFSETQ. The CDR3 spells CASSLGEFGEKLFF. Written as DNA, the CDR3 is TGCGCCAGCAGCTTGGGGGAGTTTGGCGAAAAACTGTTTTTT.

This clonotype appeared a few times. J is TRBJ2-3 and V is TRBV11-2; 14 bases match TRBD2. The CDR3 covers 17 residues. Trimming took 5 bases from V and 7 from J; bases not matched to a gene: 11. The V gene's germline CDR1 is SGHAT and CDR2 FQNNGV. The CDR3 loop reads CASSIAPGTSGRNTQYF. DNA of the CDR3: TGTGCCAGCAGCATAGCCCCCGGGACTAGCGGGAGAAATACGCAGTATTTT.

This clonotype has a handful of counts. V is TRBV28 and J is TRBJ2-4; D possibly corresponds to TRBD1 (6 bases). The CDR3 has 11 residues. The V end lost 3 bases, the J end lost 14 bases, and 11 bases lay between the germline ends. The germline CDR1 and CDR2 sequences are MDHEN and SYDVKM. CDR3: CASSFGQGKYF. The CDR3 DNA is TGTGCCAGCAGTTTCGGGCAGGGGAAGTACTTC.

V gene TRBV27 combines with J gene TRBJ1-1, with a possible D match to TRBD1 (5 bases). Germline CDR1 and CDR2: MNHEY and SMNVEV (reference sequence). The CDR3 length is 12 residues. The germline V and J ends were trimmed by 6 bases and 1 base, with 6 bases remaining between them. As DNA, the CDR3 is TGTGCCAGCAGAGACAGGAACACTGAAGCTTTCTTT. Its protein is CASRDRNTEAFF.